This paragraph reports one TCR beta chain. A minimum of 6 micrograms of total RNA was extracted per sample. This specimen belongs to a study of blood T cells in healthy people across ages. Sample-barcoded 5' priming and a J-beta primer mix drove a second PCR of roughly 6 to 12 cycles. TCRdb re-analysed the 5' RACE reads in MiXCR, keeping a single row per CDR3 protein. In the table there are around 500,000 distinct CDR3 sequences, under 55% of which are singletons. CDR1 MNHNY and CDR2 SVGAGI come from the germline V gene (reference sequence). The CDR3 spans 13 residues. The V end lost 8 bases, the J end lost 3 bases, and 11 bases lay between the germline ends.

The sequence came from a man older than 75 in good health. The chain is built from TRBV6-6 and TRBJ2-1, with TRBD1 as a possible D gene (5 bases). The sample was blood. The CDR3, as DNA: TGTGCCAGCCTGGACATTATCTACAATGAGCAGTTCTTC. Encoded protein: CASLDIIYNEQFF.